This T cell receptor beta chain was obtained from a study of regulatory T cells in long-lasting Graves disease. Germline lookup yields CDR1 GTSNPN and CDR2 SVGIG (reference sequence). The ends lost 2 bases at V and 5 bases at J; junction bases unmatched: 14. The CDR3 has 18 residues. Time point reported: newly diagnosed GD, antithyroid drugs for less than 3 months. Construction of the TCR library relied on RNA isolated from PBMCs. On this clonotype: Just one base apart from a much larger clone, this may be a read error.

Construction of the TCR beta libraries employed iRepertoire HTBI primers in conjunction with Arm-PCR of CDR3 regions. TCRdb reanalysed the multiplex PCR reads using MiXCR and keeps one entry per CDR3 protein. This table holds 400,000 to 500,000 distinct CDR3 sequences, around 14% found once. This sample also belongs to another study, concerning T cells in Graves' hyperthyroidism and ophthalmopathy. Turning to that study: Within blood appeared most thyroid clonotypes that had expanded above 0.001.

The receptor was derived from a woman under 40 with Graves disease. The V call is TRBV30, the J call TRBJ2-5; the match to TRBD2 covers 13 bases. Sequencing was performed on peripheral blood mononuclear cells (PBMCs), taken at new diagnosis, from a patient treated with antithyroid drugs. CDR3 in amino acids: CAWSHPPLAGGPRETQYF. The CDR3 DNA sequence: TGTGCCTGGAGTCACCCCCCACTAGCGGGAGGGCCTAGGGAGACCCAGTACTTC. Variable domain in full (rest from reference TRBV30 and TRBJ2-5): SQTIHQWPATLVQPVGSPLSLECTVEGTSNPNLYWYRQAAGRGLQLLFYSVGIGQISSEVPQNLSASRPQDRQFILSSKKLLLSDSGFYLCAWSHPPLAGGPRETQYFGPGTRLLVL.